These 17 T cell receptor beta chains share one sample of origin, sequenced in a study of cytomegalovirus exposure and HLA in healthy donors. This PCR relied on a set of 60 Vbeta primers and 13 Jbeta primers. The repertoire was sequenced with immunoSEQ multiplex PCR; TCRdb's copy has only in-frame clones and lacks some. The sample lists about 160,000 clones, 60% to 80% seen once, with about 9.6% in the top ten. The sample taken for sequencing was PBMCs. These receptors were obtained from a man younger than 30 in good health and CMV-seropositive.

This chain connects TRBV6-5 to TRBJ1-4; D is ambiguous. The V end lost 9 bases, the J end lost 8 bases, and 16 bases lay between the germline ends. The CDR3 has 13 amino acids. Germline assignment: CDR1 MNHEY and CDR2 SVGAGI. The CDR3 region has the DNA TGTGCCAGTTTACAGTCACCGGCGGAAAAACTGTTTTTT. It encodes CASLQSPAEKLFF.

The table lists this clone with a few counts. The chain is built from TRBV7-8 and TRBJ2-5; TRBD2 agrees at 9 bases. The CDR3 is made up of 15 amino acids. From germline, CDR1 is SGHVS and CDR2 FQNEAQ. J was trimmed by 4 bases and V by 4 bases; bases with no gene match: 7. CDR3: CASSSAGGWGETQYF. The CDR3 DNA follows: TGTGCCAGCAGCTCGGCGGGGGGGTGGGGAGAGACCCAGTACTTC.

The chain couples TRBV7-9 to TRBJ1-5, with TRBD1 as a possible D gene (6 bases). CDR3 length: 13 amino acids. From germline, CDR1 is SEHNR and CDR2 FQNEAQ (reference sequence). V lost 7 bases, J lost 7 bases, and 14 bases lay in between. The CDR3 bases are TGTGCCAGCACCGGACAGATAGCCCAGCCCCAGCATTTT. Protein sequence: CASTGQIAQPQHF.

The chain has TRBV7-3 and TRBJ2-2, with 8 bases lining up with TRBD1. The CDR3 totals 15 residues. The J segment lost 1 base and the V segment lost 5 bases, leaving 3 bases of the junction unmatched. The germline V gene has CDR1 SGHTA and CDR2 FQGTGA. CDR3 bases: TGTGCCAGCAGCCTGGGGACAGGGAACACCGGGGAGCTGTTTTTT. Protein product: CASSLGTGNTGELFF.

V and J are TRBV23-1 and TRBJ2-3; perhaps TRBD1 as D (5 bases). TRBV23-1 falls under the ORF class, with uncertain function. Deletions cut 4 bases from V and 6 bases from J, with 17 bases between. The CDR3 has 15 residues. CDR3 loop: CASSRGRFHIDTQYF. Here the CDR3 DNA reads TGCGCCAGCAGTCGGGGCAGGTTCCACATCGATACGCAGTATTTT.

The CDR3: CASSATSGSHQETQYF. CDR3 sequence (DNA): TGTGCCAGCAGTGCGACTAGCGGGAGCCATCAAGAGACCCAGTACTTC. The chain joins TRBV6-1 to TRBJ2-5, with 12 positions matching TRBD2. The V segment lost 4 bases and the J segment 2 bases; nucleotides outside the gene matches: 5. Per germline, CDR1 MNHNS and CDR2 SASEGT. This CDR3 is 16 amino acids long.

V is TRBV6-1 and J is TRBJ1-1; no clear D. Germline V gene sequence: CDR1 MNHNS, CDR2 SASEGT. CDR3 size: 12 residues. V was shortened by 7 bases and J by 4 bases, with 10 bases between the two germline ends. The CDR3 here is CASNRAGTEAFF. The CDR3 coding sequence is TGTGCCAGCAACCGGGCGGGCACTGAAGCTTTCTTT.

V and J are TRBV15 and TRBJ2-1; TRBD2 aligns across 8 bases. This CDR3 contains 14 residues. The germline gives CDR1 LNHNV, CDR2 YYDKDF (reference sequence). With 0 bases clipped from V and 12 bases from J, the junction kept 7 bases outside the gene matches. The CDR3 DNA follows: TGTGCCACCAGCAGAGATCTCGGCGGGAGGACGCAGTTCTTC. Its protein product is CATSRDLGGRTQFF.

CDR3 region: CASSDETGAGNTIYF. The CDR3 DNA reads as TGTGCCAGCAGCGATGAAACAGGGGCTGGAAACACCATATATTTT. The rearrangement links TRBV9 to TRBJ1-3, with 7 bases identical to TRBD1. The junction had 5 bases not matched to a gene; V was cut back by 3 bases and J by 2 bases. CDR3 length equals 15 residues. Looked up from germline, CDR1 is SGDLS and CDR2 is YYNGEE.

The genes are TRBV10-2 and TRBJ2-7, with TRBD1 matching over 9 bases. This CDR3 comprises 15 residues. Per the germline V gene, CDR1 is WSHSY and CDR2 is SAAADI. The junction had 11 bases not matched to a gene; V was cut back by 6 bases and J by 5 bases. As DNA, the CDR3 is TGCGCCAGCAGACCCCCGGGACAGGGAGGCCACGAGCAGTACTTC. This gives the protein CASRPPGQGGHEQYF.

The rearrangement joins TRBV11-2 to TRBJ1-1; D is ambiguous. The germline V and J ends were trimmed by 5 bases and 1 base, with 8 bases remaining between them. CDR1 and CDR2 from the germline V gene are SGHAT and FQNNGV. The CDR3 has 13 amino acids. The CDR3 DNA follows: TGTGCCAGCAGCCTGCCAGGGAACACTGAAGCTTTCTTT. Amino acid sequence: CASSLPGNTEAFF.

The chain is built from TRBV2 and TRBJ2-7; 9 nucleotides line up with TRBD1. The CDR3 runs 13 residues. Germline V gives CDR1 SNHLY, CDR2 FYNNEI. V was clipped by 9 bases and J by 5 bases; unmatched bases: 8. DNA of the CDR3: TGTGCCAGTGCCAGGGGACAGGGTAACGAGCAGTACTTC. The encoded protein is CASARGQGNEQYF.

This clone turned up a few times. The CDR3 DNA reads TGCGCCAGCAGCCCCCGCGACATGTCGGGAGTAAGAGAGACCCAGTACTTC. Protein sequence: CASSPRDMSGVRETQYF. The chain has TRBV4-1 and TRBJ2-5; perhaps TRBD2 as D (6 bases). This CDR3 comprises 17 residues. Trimming pared 4 bases from V and 4 bases from J, leaving 22 bases between. Germline V gene sequence: CDR1 MGHRA, CDR2 YSYEKL.

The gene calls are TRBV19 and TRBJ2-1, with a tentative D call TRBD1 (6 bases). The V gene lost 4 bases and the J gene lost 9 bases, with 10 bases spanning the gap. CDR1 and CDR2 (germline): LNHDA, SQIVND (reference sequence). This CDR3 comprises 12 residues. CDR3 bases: TGTGCCAGTAGTAAAAACAGGGTTGAGCAGTTCTTC. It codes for CASSKNRVEQFF.

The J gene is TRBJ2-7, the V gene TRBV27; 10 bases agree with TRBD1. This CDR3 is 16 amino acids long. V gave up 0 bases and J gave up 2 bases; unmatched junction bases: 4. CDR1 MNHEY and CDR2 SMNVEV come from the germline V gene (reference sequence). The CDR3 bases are TGTGCCAGCAGTTTATCGGGGACAGGGGCCGCCTACGAGCAGTACTTC. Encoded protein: CASSLSGTGAAYEQYF.

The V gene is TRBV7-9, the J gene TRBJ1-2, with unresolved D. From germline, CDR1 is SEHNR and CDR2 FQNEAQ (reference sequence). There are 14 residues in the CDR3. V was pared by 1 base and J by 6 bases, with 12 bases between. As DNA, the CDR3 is TGTGCCAGCAGCTTAGACAAAGGCGGTCATGGCTACACCTTC. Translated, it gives CASSLDKGGHGYTF.

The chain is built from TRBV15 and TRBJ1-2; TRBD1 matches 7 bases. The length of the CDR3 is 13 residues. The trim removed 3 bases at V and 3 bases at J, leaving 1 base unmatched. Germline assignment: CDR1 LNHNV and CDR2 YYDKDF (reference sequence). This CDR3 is CATSSQGDYGYTF. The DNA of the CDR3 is TGTGCCACCAGCAGTCAGGGGGACTATGGCTACACCTTC.